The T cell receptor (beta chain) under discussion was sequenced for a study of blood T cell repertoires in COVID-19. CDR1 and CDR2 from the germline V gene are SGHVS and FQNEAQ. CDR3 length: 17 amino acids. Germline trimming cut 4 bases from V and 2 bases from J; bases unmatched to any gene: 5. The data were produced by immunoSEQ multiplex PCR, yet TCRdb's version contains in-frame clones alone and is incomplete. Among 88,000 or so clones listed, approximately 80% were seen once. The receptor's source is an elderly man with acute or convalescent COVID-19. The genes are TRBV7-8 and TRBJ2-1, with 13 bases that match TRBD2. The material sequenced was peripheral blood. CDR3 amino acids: CASSSALAGGPYNEQFF. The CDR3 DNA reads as TGTGCCAGCAGCTCCGCACTAGCGGGGGGGCCCTACAATGAGCAGTTCTTC.